Presented here are 8 T cell receptor beta chains from one specimen sequenced in a study of T cell changes during pregnancy in multiple sclerosis. TCRdb keeps only in-frame clones here, not all; method: immunoSEQ multiplex PCR. The sample carries some 52,000 clones, approximately 92% recorded once. Sequencing used CD4+ T cells from peripheral blood mononuclear cells, obtained in the third trimester of pregnancy. The source of these receptors is a female donor with multiple sclerosis, enrolled in a pregnancy study.

This chain connects TRBV29-1 to TRBJ1-1; D remains unclear. CDR3 length: 14 residues. V lost 1 base and J lost 4, with 13 bases in between. Germline V gives CDR1 SQVTM, CDR2 ANQGSEA. The CDR3 region is CSVEVVRGSTEAFF. The CDR3 bases are TGCAGCGTTGAAGTCGTCCGTGGGAGCACTGAAGCTTTCTTT. Combining the CDR3 with reference TRBV29-1 and TRBJ1-1 gives the whole variable domain SAVISQKPSRDICQRGTSLTIQCQVDSQVTMMFWYRQQPGQSLTLIATANQGSEATYESGFVIDKFPISRPNLTFSTLTVSNMSPEDSSIYLCSVEVVRGSTEAFFGQGTRLTVV.

The chain recombines TRBV13 with TRBJ2-5; 11 nucleotides align to TRBD2. V lost 6 bases and J lost 3; bases outside the gene matches: 12. Germline V gene sequence: CDR1 PRHDT, CDR2 FYEKMQ (reference sequence). The CDR3 totals 17 residues. CDR3 sequence: CASSPGLAEKTEETQYF. The CDR3 coding sequence is TGTGCCAGCAGTCCGGGACTAGCGGAAAAAACCGAAGAGACCCAGTACTTC.

CDR3 amino acids: CASGLAHEPGQGTNYSNQPQHF. The CDR3, as DNA: TGTGCTAGTGGTTTGGCTCATGAACCGGGACAGGGGACTAACTATAGCAATCAGCCCCAGCATTTT. The gene calls are TRBV12-5 and TRBJ1-5; 10 nucleotides match TRBD1. Germline V gene data show CDR1 as LGHNT and CDR2 as FRNRAP. This CDR3 region has 22 residues. J lost 0 bases, V lost 1 base, and 18 bases had no gene match. The whole variable domain, filled in from reference TRBV12-5 and TRBJ1-5, reads DARVTQTPRHKVTEMGQEVTMRCQPILGHNTVFWYRQTMMQGLELLAYFRNRAPLDDSGMPKDRFSAEMPDATLATLKIQPSEPRDSAVYFCASGLAHEPGQGTNYSNQPQHFGDGTRLSIL.

The chain links TRBV5-1 to TRBJ2-3; 11 bases match TRBD2. CDR1 is SGHRS, CDR2 YFSETQ, per germline. CDR3 length: 18 amino acids. V was pared by 4 bases and J by 4 bases, with 14 bases of the junction left unmatched. The CDR3 loop reads CASSVGGTSGWASDTQYF. As DNA, the CDR3 is TGCGCCAGCAGCGTGGGGGGGACTAGCGGATGGGCGTCAGATACGCAGTATTTT.

The CDR3 region has the DNA TGTGCCAGCAGCCAAGGGGACGCGGGGTTGAACACTGAAGCTTTCTTT. As protein: CASSQGDAGLNTEAFF. The chain recombines TRBV4-2 with TRBJ1-1; tentative D call: TRBD1 (5 bases). The V end was cut by 1 base, the J end by 0 bases, with 12 bases between. Germline V gene lookup returns CDR1 LGHNA and CDR2 YNFKEQ. The length of the CDR3 is 16 residues.

This clone was counted once. The chain recombines TRBV19 with TRBJ2-1; 8 bases map to TRBD1. The CDR3 has 16 amino acids. V was clipped by 3 bases and J by 0 bases; unmatched bases: 4. Per germline, CDR1 LNHDA and CDR2 SQIVND (reference sequence). The CDR3 sequence: CASSIPTGGSYNEQFF. CDR3 DNA: TGTGCCAGTAGTATTCCCACAGGGGGCTCCTACAATGAGCAGTTCTTC.

This clone came up once. V usage is TRBV5-6 and J usage is TRBJ1-1; TRBD1 matches at 7 bases. V gave up 3 bases and J gave up 1 base; unmatched junction bases: 9. Germline V gene data show CDR1 as SGHDT and CDR2 as YYEEEE. The CDR3 has 16 residues. The CDR3 here is CASSSIRQGRNTEAFF. CDR3 DNA sequence: TGTGCCAGCAGCTCAATTAGACAGGGCAGGAACACTGAAGCTTTCTTT.

This clone is a singleton in its sample. The chain couples TRBV6-1 to TRBJ2-5; 14 positions agree with TRBD2. Germline V gene data show CDR1 as MNHNS and CDR2 as SASEGT. The CDR3 contains 19 residues. V trimming: 1 base; J trimming: 3 bases; junction bases outside the gene matches: 10. CDR3 nucleotides: TGTGCCAGCAGTGAAGGACGACTAGCGGGAGGGTTCGAGAAAGAGACCCAGTACTTC. This gives the protein CASSEGRLAGGFEKETQYF.